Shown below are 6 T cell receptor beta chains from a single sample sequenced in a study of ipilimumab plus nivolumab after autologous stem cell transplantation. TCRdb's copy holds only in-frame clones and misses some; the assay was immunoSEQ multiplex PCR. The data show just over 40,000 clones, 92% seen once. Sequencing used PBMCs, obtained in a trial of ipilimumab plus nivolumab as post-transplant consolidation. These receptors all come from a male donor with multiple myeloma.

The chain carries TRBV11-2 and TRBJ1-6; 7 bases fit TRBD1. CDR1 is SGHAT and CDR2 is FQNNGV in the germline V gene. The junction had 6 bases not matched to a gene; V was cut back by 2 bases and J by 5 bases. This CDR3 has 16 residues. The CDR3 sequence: CASSLNPGTDNSPLHF. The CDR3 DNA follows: TGTGCCAGCAGCTTAAACCCCGGGACAGATAATTCACCCCTCCACTTT.

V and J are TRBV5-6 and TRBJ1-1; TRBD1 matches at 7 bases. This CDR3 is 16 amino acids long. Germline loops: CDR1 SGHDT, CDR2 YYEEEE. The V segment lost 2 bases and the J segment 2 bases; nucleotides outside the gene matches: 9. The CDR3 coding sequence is TGTGCCAGCAGCTTAATAAGGACAGGTGGAAACACTGAAGCTTTCTTT. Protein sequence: CASSLIRTGGNTEAFF.

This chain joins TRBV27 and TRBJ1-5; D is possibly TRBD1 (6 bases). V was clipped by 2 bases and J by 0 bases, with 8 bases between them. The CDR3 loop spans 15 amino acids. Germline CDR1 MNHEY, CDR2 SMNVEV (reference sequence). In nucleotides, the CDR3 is TGTGCCAGCAGTTTAACAGGGAATAGCAATCAGCCCCAGCATTTT. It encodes CASSLTGNSNQPQHF.

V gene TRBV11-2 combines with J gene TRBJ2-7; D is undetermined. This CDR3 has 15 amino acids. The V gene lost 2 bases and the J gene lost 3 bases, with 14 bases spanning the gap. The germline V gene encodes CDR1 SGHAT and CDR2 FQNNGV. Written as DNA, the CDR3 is TGTGCCAGCAGCTTAATGGGTAGTCTGGGCTACGAGCAGTACTTC. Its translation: CASSLMGSLGYEQYF.

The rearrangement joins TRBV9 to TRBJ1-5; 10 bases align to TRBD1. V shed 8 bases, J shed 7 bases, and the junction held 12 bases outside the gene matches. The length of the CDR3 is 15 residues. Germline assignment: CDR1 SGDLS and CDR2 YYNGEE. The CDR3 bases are TGTGCCAGGACCCCGGGACAGGGGTGTCGCCAGCCCCAGCATTTT. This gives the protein CARTPGQGCRQPQHF.

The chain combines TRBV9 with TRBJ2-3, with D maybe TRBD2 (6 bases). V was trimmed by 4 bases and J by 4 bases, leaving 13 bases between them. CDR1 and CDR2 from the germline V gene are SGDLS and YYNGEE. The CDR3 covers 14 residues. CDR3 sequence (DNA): TGTGCCAGCAGCTCATCGGGGGTGGCAGATACGCAGTATTTT. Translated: CASSSSGVADTQYF.